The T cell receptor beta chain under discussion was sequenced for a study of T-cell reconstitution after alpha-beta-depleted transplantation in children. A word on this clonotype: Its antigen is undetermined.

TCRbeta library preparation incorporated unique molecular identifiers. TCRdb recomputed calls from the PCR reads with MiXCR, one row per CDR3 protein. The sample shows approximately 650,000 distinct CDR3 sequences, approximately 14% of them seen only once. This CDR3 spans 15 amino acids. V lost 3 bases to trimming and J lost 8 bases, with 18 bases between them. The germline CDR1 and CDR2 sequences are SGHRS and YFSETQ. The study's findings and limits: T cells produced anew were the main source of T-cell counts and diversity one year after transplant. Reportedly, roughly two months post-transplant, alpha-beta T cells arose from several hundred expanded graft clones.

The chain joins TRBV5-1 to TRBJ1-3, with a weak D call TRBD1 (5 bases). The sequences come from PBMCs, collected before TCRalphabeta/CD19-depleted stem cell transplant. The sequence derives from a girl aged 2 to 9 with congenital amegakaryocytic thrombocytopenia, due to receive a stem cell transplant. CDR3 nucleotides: TGCGCCAGCAGCTCCGGACATGGTAAAGCGGACACCATATATTTT. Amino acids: CASSSGHGKADTIYF.